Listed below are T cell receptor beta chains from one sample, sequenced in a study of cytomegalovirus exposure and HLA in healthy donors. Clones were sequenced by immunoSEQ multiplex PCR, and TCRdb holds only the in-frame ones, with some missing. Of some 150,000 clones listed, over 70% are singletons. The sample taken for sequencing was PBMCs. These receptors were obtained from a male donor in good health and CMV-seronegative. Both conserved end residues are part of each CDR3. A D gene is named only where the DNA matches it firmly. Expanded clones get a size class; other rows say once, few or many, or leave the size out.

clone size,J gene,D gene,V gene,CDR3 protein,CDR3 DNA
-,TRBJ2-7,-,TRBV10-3,CATSGSFYEQYF,TGTGCCACGAGCGGCAGTTTCTACGAGCAGTACTTC
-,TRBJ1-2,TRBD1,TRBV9,CASSDRDRGNYGYTF,TGTGCCAGCAGCGACCGGGACAGGGGCAACTATGGCTACACCTTC
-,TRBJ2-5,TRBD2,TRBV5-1,CASSLVSGGLETQYF,TGCGCCAGCAGCTTGGTCAGCGGGGGGTTAGAGACCCAGTACTTC
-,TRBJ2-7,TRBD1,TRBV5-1,CASSIAPMGQISYEQYF,TGCGCCAGCAGCATTGCACCAATGGGACAGATATCCTACGAGCAGTACTTC
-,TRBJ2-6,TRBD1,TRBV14,CASSQEIYDRGLTSGANVLTF,TGTGCCAGCAGCCAAGAAATCTATGACAGGGGGCTTACCTCTGGGGCCAACGTCCTGACTTTC
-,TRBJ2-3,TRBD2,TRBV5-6,CASSLGLAGGSGTDTQYF,TGTGCCAGCAGCTTGGGACTAGCGGGAGGCTCGGGCACAGATACGCAGTATTTT
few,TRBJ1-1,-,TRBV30,CAWSLGQNEAFF,TGTGCCTGGAGTTTAGGACAGAATGAAGCTTTCTTT
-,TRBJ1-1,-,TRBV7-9,CASRLGRGRGTEAFF,TGTGCCAGCAGGCTAGGCAGGGGCCGGGGCACTGAAGCTTTCTTT
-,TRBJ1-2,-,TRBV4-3,CASSQDIQGLGYGYTF,TGCGCCAGCAGCCAAGATATTCAGGGGTTGGGCTATGGCTACACCTTC
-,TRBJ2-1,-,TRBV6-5,CASSYTDSNEQFF,TGTGCCAGCAGTTACACCGACAGCAATGAGCAGTTCTTC
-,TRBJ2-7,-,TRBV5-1,CASSLGYSGSYEQYF,TGCGCCAGCAGCTTAGGGTATAGCGGATCCTACGAGCAGTACTTC
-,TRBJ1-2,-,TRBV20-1,CSARARYGYTF,TGCAGTGCTAGAGCCCGTTATGGCTACACCTTC
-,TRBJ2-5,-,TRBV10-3,CAISGSLAQETQYF,TGTGCCATCAGTGGATCCCTAGCCCAAGAGACCCAGTACTTC
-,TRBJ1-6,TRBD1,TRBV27,CASSVGQGGRALHF,TGTGCCAGCAGCGTGGGACAGGGGGGGCGGGCCCTCCACTTT
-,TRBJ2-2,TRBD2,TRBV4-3,CASSQDRSGGAGATGELFF,TGCGCCAGCAGCCAAGATAGGAGCGGGGGGGCGGGAGCCACCGGGGAGCTGTTTTTT
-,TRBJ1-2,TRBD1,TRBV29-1,CSARTGHSNYGYTF,TGCAGCGCCCGGACAGGGCACTCTAACTATGGCTACACCTTC
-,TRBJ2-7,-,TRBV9,CASSALADSSYEQYF,TGTGCCAGCAGCGCCTTAGCGGATAGCTCCTACGAGCAGTACTTC
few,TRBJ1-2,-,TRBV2,CASSEYSYGYTF,TGTGCCAGCAGTGAATACAGCTATGGCTACACCTTC
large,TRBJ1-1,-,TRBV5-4,CASRAGRGGEAFF,TGTGCCAGCAGGGCTGGTCGGGGTGGTGAAGCTTTCTTT
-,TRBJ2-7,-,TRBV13,CASNHGDSSYEQYF,TGTGCCAGCAACCACGGGGATTCCTCCTACGAGCAGTACTTC
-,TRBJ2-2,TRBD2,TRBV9,CASRASGTIGELFF,TGTGCCAGCAGGGCTAGCGGGACAATCGGGGAGCTGTTTTTT
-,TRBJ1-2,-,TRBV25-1,CASSADDRINGYTF,TGTGCCAGCAGTGCCGATGACAGGATCAATGGCTACACCTTC
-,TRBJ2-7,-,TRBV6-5,CASKSVVGSEQYF,TGTGCCAGTAAGTCGGTCGTGGGCTCCGAGCAGTACTTC
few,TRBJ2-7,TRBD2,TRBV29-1,CSVGGTSGRGSYEQYF,TGCAGCGTTGGGGGGACTAGCGGGAGGGGCTCCTACGAGCAGTACTTC
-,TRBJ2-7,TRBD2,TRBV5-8,CASSREAGAYEQYF,TGTGCCAGCAGCCGGGAGGCGGGGGCCTACGAGCAGTACTTC
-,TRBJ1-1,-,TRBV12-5,CASGLVLQGMRNMAFF,TGTGCTAGTGGTTTGGTACTTCAGGGTATGCGTAACATGGCTTTCTTT
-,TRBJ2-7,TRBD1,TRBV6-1,CASSEGTGGFYEQYF,TGTGCCAGCAGTGAAGGGACAGGGGGATTCTACGAGCAGTACTTC
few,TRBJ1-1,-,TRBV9,CASTARRAFF,TGTGCCAGCACAGCCCGGCGGGCTTTCTTT
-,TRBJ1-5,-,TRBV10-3,CAIGQLNQPQHF,TGTGCCATCGGACAGCTCAATCAGCCCCAGCATTTT
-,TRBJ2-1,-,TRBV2,CASSEDERVVNEQFF,TGTGCCAGCAGTGAAGATGAGCGGGTAGTCAATGAGCAGTTCTTC
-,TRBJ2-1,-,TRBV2,CASRGRDSYNEQFF,TGTGCCAGCAGAGGTCGGGACTCCTACAATGAGCAGTTCTTC
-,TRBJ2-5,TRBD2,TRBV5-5,CASSLWLAGETQYF,TGTGCCAGCAGCTTGTGGCTAGCGGGGGAGACCCAGTACTTC
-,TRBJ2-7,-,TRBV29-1,CSAYSGSSYEQYF,TGCAGCGCCTACAGCGGATCCTCCTACGAGCAGTACTTC
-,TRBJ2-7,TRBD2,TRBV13,CASSPRGRGEHYEQYF,TGTGCCAGCAGCCCGCGGGGGAGAGGGGAACACTACGAGCAGTACTTC
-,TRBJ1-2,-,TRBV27,CASSPISWSRGGGYTF,TGTGCCAGCAGTCCCATCAGCTGGAGCCGCGGGGGGGGCTACACCTTC
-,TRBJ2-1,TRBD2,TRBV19,CASRYSGGEQFF,TGTGCCAGTAGATATAGCGGGGGTGAGCAGTTCTTC
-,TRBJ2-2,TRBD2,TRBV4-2,CASSRDSSGGDLTNTGELFF,TGTGCCAGCAGCCGAGATTCTAGCGGGGGAGACCTCACGAACACCGGGGAGCTGTTTTTT
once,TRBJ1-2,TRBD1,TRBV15,CATSRAGQALNYGYTF,TGTGCCACCAGCAGGGCAGGACAGGCGCTAAACTATGGCTACACCTTC
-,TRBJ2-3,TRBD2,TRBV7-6,CASSLSGGEGDTQYF,TGTGCCAGCAGCTTGAGCGGGGGGGAGGGAGATACGCAGTATTTT
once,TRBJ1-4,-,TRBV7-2,CASSLARHFNEKLFF,TGTGCCAGCAGCTTAGCACGTCACTTTAATGAAAAACTGTTTTTT
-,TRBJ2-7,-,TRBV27,CASSLVEGGEQYF,TGTGCCAGCAGTTTGGTTGAAGGCGGCGAGCAGTACTTC
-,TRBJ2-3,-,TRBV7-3,CASSLSGLEADTQYF,TGTGCCAGCAGCTTAAGCGGGCTAGAGGCAGATACGCAGTATTTT
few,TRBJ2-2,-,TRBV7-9,CASSLQGSTGELFF,TGTGCCAGCAGCTTGCAGGGGAGCACCGGGGAGCTGTTTTTT
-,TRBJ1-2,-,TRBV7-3,CASSLTLDSFYGYTF,TGTGCCAGCAGCTTAACGTTGGACAGTTTCTATGGCTACACCTTC
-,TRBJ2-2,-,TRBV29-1,CSASSTGLGTGELFF,TGCAGCGCGTCATCTACAGGGTTGGGCACCGGGGAGCTGTTTTTT
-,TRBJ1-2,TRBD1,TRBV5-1,CASSLEGTGLSHGYTF,TGCGCCAGCAGCTTGGAAGGGACAGGGCTCTCTCATGGCTACACCTTC
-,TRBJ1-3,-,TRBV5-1,CASSTRGTTGNTIYF,TGCGCCAGCAGCACCAGAGGGACAACTGGAAACACCATATATTTT
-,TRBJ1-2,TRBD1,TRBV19,CASSRDRVNYGYTF,TGTGCCAGTAGTAGAGACAGGGTAAACTATGGCTACACCTTC
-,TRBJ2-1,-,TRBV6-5,CASSYSWTPGRSEQFF,TGTGCCAGCAGTTACTCGTGGACACCGGGCAGGAGTGAGCAGTTCTTC
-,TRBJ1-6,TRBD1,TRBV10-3,CAIRKGQGDGSYNSPLHF,TGTGCCATCAGGAAGGGTCAGGGGGATGGCTCCTATAATTCACCCCTCCACTTT
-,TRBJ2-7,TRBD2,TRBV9,CASSSSQLAEIYEQYF,TGTGCCAGCAGCTCCAGCCAACTAGCGGAGATTTACGAGCAGTACTTC
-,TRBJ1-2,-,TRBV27,CASSFQGKVGYGYTF,TGTGCCAGCAGTTTTCAGGGGAAGGTTGGCTATGGCTACACCTTC
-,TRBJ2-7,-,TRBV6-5,CASSYDSFRDEQYF,TGTGCCAGCAGTTACGACTCGTTCCGGGACGAGCAGTACTTC
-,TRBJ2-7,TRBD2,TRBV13,CASSLSQRDGEQYF,TGTGCCAGCAGCCTTTCCCAGCGGGATGGGGAGCAGTACTTC
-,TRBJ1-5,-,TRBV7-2,CASSFAGNQPQHF,TGTGCCAGCAGCTTCGCAGGGAATCAGCCCCAGCATTTT
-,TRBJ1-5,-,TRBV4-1,CASSQATDLQPQHF,TGCGCCAGCAGCCAAGCAACAGATTTGCAGCCCCAGCATTTT
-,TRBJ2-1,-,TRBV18,CASSPSSGSYNEQFF,TGTGCCAGCTCACCTAGCTCAGGGTCCTACAATGAGCAGTTCTTC
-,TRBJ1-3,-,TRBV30,CAWSQEGGPGSRGNTIYF,TGTGCCTGGAGTCAAGAAGGGGGACCCGGTTCAAGGGGAAACACCATATATTTT
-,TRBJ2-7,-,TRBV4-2,CASRGTLSYEQYF,TGTGCCAGCAGGGGGACACTTTCCTACGAGCAGTACTTC
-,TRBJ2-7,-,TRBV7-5,CARSLLGTRPYEQYF,TGTGCCAGAAGCCTACTAGGGACTAGACCCTACGAGCAGTACTTC